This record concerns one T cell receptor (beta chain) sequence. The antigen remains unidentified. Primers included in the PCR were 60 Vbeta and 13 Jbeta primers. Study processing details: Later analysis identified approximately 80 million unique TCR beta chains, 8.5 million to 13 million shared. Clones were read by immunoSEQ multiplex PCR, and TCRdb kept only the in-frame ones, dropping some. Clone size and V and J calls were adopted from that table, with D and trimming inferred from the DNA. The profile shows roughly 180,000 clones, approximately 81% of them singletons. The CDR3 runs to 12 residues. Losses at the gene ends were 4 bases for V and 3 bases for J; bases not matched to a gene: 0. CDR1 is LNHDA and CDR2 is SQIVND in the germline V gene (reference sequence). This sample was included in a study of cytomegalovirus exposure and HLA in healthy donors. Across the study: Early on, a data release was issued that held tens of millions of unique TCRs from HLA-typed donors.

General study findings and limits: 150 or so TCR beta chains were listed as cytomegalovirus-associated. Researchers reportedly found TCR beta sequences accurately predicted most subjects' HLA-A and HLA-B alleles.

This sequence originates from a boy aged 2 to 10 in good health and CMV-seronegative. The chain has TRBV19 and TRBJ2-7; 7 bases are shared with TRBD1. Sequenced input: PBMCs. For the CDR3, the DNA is TGTGCCAGTAGTAGGGACAGCTACGAGCAGTACTTC. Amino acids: CASSRDSYEQYF. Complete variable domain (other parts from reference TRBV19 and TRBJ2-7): DGGITQSPKYLFRKEGQNVTLSCEQNLNHDAMYWYRQDPGQGLRLIYYSQIVNDFQKGDIAEGYSVSREKKESFPLTVTSAQKNPTAFYLCASSRDSYEQYFGPGTRLTVT.